Below are 2 T cell receptor beta chains sequenced from a single sample in a study of cytomegalovirus exposure and HLA in healthy donors. Primers for the PCR totalled 60 Vbeta and 13 Jbeta. Sequenced by immunoSEQ multiplex PCR; TCRdb stores in-frame clones only, minus some. The sample contains hundreds of thousands of clones, roughly 78% of which appear only once. Sequenced input: PBMCs. These receptor sequences come from a boy aged 5-17 years in good health and CMV-seronegative.

The chain couples TRBV2 to TRBJ1-1; TRBD1 might be the D (6 bases). Germline CDR1 SNHLY, CDR2 FYNNEI. The CDR3 runs 15 residues. V was shortened by 8 bases and J by 0 bases, with 16 bases between the two germline ends. The CDR3 DNA reads TGTGCCAGCGAACCGTTCGCAGGGGTGAACACTGAAGCTTTCTTT. It codes for CASEPFAGVNTEAFF.

In its sample, this clone was seen once. The V gene is TRBV7-9, the J gene TRBJ2-3; D is ambiguous. The V gene lost 3 bases and the J gene lost 0 bases, with 13 bases spanning the gap. The CDR3 is 16 residues long. The germline gives CDR1 SEHNR, CDR2 FQNEAQ (reference sequence). CDR3 sequence: CASSLGLFDSTDTQYF. The CDR3 DNA reads as TGTGCCAGCAGCTTGGGCCTCTTTGACAGCACAGATACGCAGTATTTT.